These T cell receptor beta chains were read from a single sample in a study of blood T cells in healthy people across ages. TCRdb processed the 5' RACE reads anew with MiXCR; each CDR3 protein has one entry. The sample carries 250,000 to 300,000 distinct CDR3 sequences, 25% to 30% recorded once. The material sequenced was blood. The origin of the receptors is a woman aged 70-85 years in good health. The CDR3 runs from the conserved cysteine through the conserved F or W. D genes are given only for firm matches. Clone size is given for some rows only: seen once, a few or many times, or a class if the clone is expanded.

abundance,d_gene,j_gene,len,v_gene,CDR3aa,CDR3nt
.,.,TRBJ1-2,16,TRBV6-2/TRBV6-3,CASRDSSITYLYGYTF,TGTGCCAGCAGGGACTCCAGTATCACCTATTTGTATGGCTACACCTTC
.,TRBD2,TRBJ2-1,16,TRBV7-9,CASSSLASGGYNEQFF,TGTGCCAGCAGCTCGCTAGCTAGCGGGGGTTACAATGAGCAGTTCTTC
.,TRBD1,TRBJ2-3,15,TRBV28,CASSQITGGRDTQYF,TGTGCCAGCAGTCAAATCACAGGGGGCAGAGATACGCAGTATTTT
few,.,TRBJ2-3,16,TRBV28,CASSPNEGVEADTQYF,TGTGCCAGCAGTCCCAACGAGGGGGTTGAGGCAGATACGCAGTATTTT
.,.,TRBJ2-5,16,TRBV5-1,CASSLTLGGKGETQYF,TGCGCCAGCAGCTTAACCTTAGGCGGGAAAGGAGAGACCCAGTACTTC
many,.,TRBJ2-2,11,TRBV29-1,CSVAGSGELFF,TGCAGCGTTGCCGGGTCCGGGGAGCTGTTTTTT
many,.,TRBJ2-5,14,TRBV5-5,CASSLSRGQETQYF,TGTGCCAGCAGCCTTTCAAGGGGGCAAGAGACCCAGTACTTC
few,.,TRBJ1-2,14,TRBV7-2,CASSLAIRGGGYTF,TGTGCCAGCAGCTTAGCGATTCGAGGGGGTGGCTACACCTTC
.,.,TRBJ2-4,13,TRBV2,CASSEGSKNIQYF,TGTGCCAGCAGTGAAGGCAGCAAAAACATTCAGTACTTC
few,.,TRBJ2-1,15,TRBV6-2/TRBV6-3,CASSYVERLRNEQFF,TGTGCCAGCAGTTACGTCGAGCGTTTACGCAATGAGCAGTTCTTC
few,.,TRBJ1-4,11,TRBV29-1,CGGTLYEKLFF,TGCGGTGGGACCCTCTACGAAAAACTGTTTTTT
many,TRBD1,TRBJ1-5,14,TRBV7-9,CASSQGGGEQPQHF,TGTGCCAGCAGCCAGGGGGGGGGAGAACAGCCCCAGCATTTT
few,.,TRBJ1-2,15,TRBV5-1,CASSFGRTINYGYTF,TGCGCCAGCAGCTTCGGACGGACTATTAACTATGGCTACACCTTC
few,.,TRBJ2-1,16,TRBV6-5,CASSSAGGTAYNEQFF,TGTGCCAGCAGTTCCGCCGGCGGAACAGCGTACAATGAGCAGTTCTTC
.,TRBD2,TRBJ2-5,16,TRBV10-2,CASSERRGSQAETQYF,TGCGCCAGCAGTGAGCGGCGCGGGAGCCAGGCGGAGACCCAGTACTTC
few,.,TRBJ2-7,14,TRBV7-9,CASRSQDVSDEQYF,TGTGCCAGCAGGAGTCAGGACGTATCCGACGAGCAGTACTTC
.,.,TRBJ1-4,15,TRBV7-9,CASSLGGGRGEKLFF,TGTGCCAGCAGCTTAGGAGGCGGGCGAGGTGAAAAACTGTTTTTT
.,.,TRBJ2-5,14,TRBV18,CASRHPGQQETQYF,TGTGCCAGCCGACATCCGGGACAACAAGAGACCCAGTACTTC
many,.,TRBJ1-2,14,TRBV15,CATSRDRQQAGYTF,TGTGCCACCAGCAGAGACCGCCAACAGGCTGGCTACACCTTC
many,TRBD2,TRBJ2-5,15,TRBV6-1,CASSLSGRAEETQYF,TGTGCCAGCAGCCTTAGCGGGAGGGCCGAGGAGACCCAGTACTTC
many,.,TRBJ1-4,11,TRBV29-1,CSALGVEKLFF,TGCAGCGCCCTGGGGGTCGAAAAACTGTTTTTT
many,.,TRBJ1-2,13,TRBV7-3,CASSLDSTYGYTF,TGTGCCAGCAGCCTCGACAGTACCTATGGCTACACCTTC
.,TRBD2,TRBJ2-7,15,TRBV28,CASSPAGRWQYEQYF,TGTGCCAGCAGTCCAGCGGGACGTTGGCAATACGAGCAGTACTTC
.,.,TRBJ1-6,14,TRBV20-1,CSARKGSLGSPLHF,TGCAGTGCCAGGAAGGGGTCTCTTGGGTCACCCCTCCACTTT
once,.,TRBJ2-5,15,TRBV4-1,CASSQDRGYEETQYF,TGCGCCAGCAGCCAAGATCGTGGGTACGAAGAGACCCAGTACTTC
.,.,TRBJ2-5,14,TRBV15,CATSRGTKDETQYF,TGTGCCACCAGCAGAGGGACTAAAGACGAGACCCAGTACTTC
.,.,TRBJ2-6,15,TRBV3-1,CASSQDFSGANVLTF,TGTGCCAGCAGCCAAGATTTTTCTGGGGCCAACGTCCTGACTTTC
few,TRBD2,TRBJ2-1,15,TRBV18,CASSPPGGPWNEQFF,TGTGCCAGCTCACCACCGGGAGGGCCTTGGAATGAGCAGTTCTTC
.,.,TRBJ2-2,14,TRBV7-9,CASSRRGAAGELFF,TGTGCCAGCAGCCGTCGGGGGGCGGCCGGGGAGCTGTTTTTT
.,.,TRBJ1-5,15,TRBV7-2,CASSLNMDSNQPQHF,TGTGCCAGCAGCTTAAATATGGATAGCAATCAGCCCCAGCATTTT
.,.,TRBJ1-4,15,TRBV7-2,CASSSSGWTNEKLFF,TGTGCCAGCAGCTCAAGCGGCTGGACCAATGAAAAACTGTTTTTT
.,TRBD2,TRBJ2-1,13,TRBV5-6,CASSLLAGVEQFF,TGTGCCAGCAGCTTACTAGCGGGAGTGGAGCAGTTCTTC
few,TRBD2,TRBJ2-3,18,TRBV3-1,CASSQNPALAGITDTQYF,TGTGCCAGCAGCCAGAACCCTGCTCTAGCGGGTATCACAGATACGCAGTATTTT
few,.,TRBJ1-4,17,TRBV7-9,CASSFSDRGGSNEKLFF,TGTGCCAGCAGCTTTTCAGACAGAGGAGGCTCTAATGAAAAACTGTTTTTT
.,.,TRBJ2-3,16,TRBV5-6,CASSGLAPGATDTQYF,TGTGCCAGCAGCGGGCTAGCCCCAGGGGCCACAGATACGCAGTATTTT
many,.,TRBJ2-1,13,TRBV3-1,CASSPNRVNEQFF,TGTGCCAGCAGCCCCAACCGCGTGAATGAGCAGTTCTTC
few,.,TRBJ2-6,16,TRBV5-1,CASSLWDPSGANVLTF,TGCGCCAGCAGCCTATGGGACCCCTCTGGGGCCAACGTCCTGACTTTC
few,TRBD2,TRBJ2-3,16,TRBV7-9,CASSGGTSGRTDTQYF,TGTGCCAGCAGCGGAGGGACTAGCGGACGCACAGATACGCAGTATTTT
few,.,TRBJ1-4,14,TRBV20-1,CSAPKGITNEKLFF,TGCAGTGCTCCGAAGGGTATAACTAATGAAAAACTGTTTTTT
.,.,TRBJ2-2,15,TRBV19,CASSFRAANTGELFF,TGTGCCAGTAGTTTTAGGGCCGCGAACACCGGGGAGCTGTTTTTT
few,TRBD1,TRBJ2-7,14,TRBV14,CASSQELKGAEQYF,TGTGCCAGCAGCCAAGAATTGAAGGGGGCCGAGCAGTACTTC
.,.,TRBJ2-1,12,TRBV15,CATSARMNEQFF,TGTGCCACCAGCGCTCGGATGAATGAGCAGTTCTTC
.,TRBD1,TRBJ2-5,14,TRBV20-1,CSAREPDRGETQYF,TGCAGTGCTAGAGAACCGGACAGGGGAGAGACCCAGTACTTC
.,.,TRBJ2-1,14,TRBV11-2,CASSLDPAYNEQFF,TGTGCCAGCAGCTTAGATCCAGCCTACAATGAGCAGTTCTTC
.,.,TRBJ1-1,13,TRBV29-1,CSVEGGWNTEAFF,TGCAGCGTTGAGGGGGGGTGGAACACTGAAGCTTTCTTT
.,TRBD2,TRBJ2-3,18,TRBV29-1,CSVAGTSGEKASTDTQYF,TGCAGCGTTGCCGGGACTAGCGGGGAAAAAGCTAGCACAGATACGCAGTATTTT
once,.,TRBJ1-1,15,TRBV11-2,CASKPQTRGGTEAFF,TGTGCCAGCAAGCCTCAGACCAGGGGAGGTACTGAAGCTTTCTTT
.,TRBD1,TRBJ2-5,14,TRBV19,CASSIRQGGETQYF,TGTGCCAGTAGTATTAGACAGGGTGGAGAGACCCAGTACTTC
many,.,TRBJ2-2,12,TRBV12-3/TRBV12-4,CASSRGTGELFF,TGTGCCAGCAGTCGAGGCACCGGGGAGCTGTTTTTT
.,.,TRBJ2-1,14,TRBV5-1,CASSLEPLAHEQFF,TGCGCCAGCAGCTTGGAACCCCTGGCCCACGAGCAGTTCTTC
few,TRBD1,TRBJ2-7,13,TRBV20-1,CSARGQGGYEQYF,TGCAGTGCAAGGGGACAGGGAGGCTACGAGCAGTACTTC
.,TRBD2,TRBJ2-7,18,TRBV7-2,CASSGGRGKSPLRNEQYF,TGTGCCAGCAGCGGGGGGAGGGGTAAGTCCCCCCTCCGGAACGAGCAGTACTTC
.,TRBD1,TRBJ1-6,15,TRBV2,CAGTGTGGGNSPLHF,TGTGCCGGCACTGGGACAGGGGGAGGAAATTCACCCCTCCACTTT
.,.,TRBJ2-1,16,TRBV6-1,CASRPARATSYNEQFF,TGTGCCAGCAGGCCGGCACGGGCGACCTCCTACAATGAGCAGTTCTTC
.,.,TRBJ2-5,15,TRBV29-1,CSVGGAENPQETQYF,TGCAGCGTTGGGGGGGCAGAGAACCCCCAAGAGACCCAGTACTTC